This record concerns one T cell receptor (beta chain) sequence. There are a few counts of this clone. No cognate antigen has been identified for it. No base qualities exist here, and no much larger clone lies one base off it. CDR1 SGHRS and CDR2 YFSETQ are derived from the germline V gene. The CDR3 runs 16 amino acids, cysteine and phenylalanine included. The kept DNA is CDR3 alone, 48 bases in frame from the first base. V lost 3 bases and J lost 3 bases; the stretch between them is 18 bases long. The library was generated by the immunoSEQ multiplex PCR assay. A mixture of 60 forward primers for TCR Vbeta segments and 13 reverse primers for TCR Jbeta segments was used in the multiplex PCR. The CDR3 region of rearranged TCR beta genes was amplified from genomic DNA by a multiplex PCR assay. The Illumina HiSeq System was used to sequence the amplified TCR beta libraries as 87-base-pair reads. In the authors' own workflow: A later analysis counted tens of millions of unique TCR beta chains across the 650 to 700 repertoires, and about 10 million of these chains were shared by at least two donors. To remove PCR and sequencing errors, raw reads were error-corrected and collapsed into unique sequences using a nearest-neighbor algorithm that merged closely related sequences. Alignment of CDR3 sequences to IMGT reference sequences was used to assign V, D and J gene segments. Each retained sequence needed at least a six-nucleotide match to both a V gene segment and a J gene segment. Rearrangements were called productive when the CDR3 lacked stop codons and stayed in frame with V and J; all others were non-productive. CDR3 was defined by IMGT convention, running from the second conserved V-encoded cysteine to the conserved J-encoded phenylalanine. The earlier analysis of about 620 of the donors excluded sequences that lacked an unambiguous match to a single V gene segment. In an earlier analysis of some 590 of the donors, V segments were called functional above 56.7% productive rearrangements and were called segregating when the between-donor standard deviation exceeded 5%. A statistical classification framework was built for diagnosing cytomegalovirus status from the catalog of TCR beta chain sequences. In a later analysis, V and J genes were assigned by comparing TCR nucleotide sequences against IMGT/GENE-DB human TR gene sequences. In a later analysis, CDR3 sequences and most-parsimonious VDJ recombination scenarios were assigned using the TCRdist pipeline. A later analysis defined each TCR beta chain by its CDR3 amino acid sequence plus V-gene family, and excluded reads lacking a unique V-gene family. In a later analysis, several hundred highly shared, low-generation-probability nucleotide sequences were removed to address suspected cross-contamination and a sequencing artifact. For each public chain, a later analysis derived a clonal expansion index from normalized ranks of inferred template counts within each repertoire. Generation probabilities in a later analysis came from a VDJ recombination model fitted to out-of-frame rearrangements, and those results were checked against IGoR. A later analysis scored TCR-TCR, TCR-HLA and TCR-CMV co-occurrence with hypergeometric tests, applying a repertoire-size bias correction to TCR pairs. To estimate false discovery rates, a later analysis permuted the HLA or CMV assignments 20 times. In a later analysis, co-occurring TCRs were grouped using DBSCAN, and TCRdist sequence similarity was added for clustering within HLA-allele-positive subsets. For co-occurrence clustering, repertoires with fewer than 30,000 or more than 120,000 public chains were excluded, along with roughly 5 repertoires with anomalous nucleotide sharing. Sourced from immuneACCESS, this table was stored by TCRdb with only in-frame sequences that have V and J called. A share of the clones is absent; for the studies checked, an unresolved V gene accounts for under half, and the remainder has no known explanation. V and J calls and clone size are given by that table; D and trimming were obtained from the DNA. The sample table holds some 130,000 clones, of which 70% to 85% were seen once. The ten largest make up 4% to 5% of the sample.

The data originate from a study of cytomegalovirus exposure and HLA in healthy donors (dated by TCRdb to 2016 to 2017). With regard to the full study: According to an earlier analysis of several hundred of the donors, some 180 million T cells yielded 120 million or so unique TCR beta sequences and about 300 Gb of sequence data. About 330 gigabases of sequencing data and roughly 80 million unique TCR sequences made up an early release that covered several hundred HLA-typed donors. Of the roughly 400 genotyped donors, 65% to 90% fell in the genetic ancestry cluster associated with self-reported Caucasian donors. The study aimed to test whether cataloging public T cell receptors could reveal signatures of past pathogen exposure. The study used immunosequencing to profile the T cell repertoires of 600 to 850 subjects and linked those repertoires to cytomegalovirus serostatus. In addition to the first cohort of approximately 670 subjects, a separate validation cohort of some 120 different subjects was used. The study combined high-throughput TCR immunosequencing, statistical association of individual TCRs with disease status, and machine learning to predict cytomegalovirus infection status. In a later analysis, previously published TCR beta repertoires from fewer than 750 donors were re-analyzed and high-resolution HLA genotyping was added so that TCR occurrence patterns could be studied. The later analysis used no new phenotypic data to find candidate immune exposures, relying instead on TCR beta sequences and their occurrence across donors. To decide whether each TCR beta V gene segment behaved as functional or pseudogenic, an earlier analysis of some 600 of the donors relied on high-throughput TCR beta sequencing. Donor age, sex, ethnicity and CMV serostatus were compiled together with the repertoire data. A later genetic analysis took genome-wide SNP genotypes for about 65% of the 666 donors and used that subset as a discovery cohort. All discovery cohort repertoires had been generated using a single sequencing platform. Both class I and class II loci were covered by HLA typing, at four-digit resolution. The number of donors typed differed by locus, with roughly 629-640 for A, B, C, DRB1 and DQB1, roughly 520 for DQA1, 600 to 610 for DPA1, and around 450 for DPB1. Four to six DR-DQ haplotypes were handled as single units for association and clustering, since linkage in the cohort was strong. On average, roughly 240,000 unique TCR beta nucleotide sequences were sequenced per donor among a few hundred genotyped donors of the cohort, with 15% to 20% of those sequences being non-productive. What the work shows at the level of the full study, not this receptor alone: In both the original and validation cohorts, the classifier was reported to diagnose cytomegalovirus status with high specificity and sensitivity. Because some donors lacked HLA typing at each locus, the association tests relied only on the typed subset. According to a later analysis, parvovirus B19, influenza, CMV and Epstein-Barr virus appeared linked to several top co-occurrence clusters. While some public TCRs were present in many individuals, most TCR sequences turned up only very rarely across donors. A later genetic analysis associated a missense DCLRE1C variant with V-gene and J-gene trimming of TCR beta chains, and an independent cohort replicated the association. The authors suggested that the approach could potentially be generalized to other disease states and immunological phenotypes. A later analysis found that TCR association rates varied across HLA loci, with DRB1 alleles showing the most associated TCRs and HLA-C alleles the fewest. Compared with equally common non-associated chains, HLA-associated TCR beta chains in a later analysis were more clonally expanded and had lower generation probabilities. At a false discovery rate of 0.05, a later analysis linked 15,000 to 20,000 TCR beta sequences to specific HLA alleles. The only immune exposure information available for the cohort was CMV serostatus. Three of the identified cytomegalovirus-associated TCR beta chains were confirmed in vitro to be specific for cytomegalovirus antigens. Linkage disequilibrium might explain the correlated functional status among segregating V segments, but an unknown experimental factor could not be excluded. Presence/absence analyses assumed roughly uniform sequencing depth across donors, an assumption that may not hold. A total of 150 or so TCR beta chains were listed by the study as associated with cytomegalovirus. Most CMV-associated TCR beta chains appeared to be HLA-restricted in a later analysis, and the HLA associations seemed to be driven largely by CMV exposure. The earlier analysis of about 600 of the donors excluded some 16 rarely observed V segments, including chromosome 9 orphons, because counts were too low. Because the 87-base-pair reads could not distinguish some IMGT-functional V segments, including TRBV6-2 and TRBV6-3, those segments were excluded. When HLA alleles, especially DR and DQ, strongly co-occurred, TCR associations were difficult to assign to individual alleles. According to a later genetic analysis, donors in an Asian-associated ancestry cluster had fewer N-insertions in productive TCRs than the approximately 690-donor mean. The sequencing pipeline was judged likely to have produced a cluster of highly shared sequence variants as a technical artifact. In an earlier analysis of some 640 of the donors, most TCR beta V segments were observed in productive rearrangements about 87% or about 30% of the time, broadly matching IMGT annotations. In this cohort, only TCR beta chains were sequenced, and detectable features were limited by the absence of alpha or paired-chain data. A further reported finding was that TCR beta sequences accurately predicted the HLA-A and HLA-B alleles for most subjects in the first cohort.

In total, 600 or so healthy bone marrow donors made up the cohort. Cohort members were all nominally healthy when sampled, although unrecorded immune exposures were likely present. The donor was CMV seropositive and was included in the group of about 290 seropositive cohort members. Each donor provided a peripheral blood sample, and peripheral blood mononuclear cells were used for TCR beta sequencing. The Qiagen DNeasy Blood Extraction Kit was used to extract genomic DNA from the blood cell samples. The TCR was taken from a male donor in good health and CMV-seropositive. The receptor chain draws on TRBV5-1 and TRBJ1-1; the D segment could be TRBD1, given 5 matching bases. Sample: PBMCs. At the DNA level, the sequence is TGCGCCAGCAGCTCCAAACAGGTGACCCTCCACACTGAAGCTTTCTTT. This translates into CASSSKQVTLHTEAFF.